A selection of T cell receptor beta chains follows, all from one sample in a study of blood T cell repertoires in COVID-19. Using immunoSEQ multiplex PCR, the repertoire was profiled, and TCRdb retains in-frame clones only, with some absent. This sample yields under 250,000 clones, of which roughly 85% are seen a single time; 4.5% to 5.5% belongs to the top ten. Sequencing was performed on peripheral blood. All receptors derive from a man aged 50-60 years with COVID-19, enrolled during active disease. The CDR3 runs from the conserved cysteine through the conserved F or W. A D gene is named only where the DNA matches it firmly. Rows give clone size only sometimes, using once, few, many, or a class for an expanded clone.

CDR3aa	CDR3nt	j_gene	abundance	v_gene	d_gene
CASSPGPSRNQPQHF	TGTGCCAGCAGCCCCGGTCCGTCGCGCAATCAGCCCCAGCATTTT	TRBJ1-5	once	TRBV2	NA
CATRPTGWIDGYTF	TGTGCCACAAGACCTACAGGGTGGATCGATGGCTACACCTTC	TRBJ1-2	NA	TRBV5-6	NA
CASSLAGVPYEQYF	TGTGCCAGCAGTTTAGCGGGGGTCCCCTACGAGCAGTACTTC	TRBJ2-7	NA	TRBV27	TRBD2
CASSPRTSGGTANEQFF	TGTGCCAGCTCACCTAGGACTAGCGGGGGGACGGCAAATGAGCAGTTCTTC	TRBJ2-1	NA	TRBV18	TRBD2
CASSLDMAHYGYTF	TGTGCCAGCAGCTTAGATATGGCCCACTATGGCTACACCTTC	TRBJ1-2	NA	TRBV11-2	NA
CATRPRTDNTEAFF	TGTGCCACGAGACCCAGGACAGACAACACTGAAGCTTTCTTT	TRBJ1-1	NA	TRBV28	NA
CAWTIQGTYGYTF	TGTGCCTGGACCATACAGGGGACATATGGCTACACCTTC	TRBJ1-2	NA	TRBV30	TRBD1
CASSMWGDSVQYF	TGTGCCAGTAGCATGTGGGGCGACAGCGTCCAGTACTTC	TRBJ2-5	NA	TRBV19	NA
CASSQGTGLRVYGYTF	TGCGCCAGCAGCCAGGGGACAGGACTCAGGGTCTATGGCTACACCTTC	TRBJ1-2	NA	TRBV4-3	TRBD1
CASSLGQGSNTEAFF	TGTGCCAGCAGCTTAGGGCAGGGCTCGAACACTGAAGCTTTCTTT	TRBJ1-1	NA	TRBV7-6	NA
CASTLDRGREATQYF	TGTGCCAGCACCCTGGACAGGGGCCGGGAGGCGACCCAGTACTTC	TRBJ2-5	once	TRBV3-1/TRBV3-2	TRBD1
CASSSQGFHYGYTF	TGTGCCAGCAGCTCACAGGGGTTTCACTATGGCTACACCTTC	TRBJ1-2	NA	TRBV14	TRBD1
CASSFRQGQNTEAFF	TGTGCCAGCAGCTTCAGGCAGGGACAGAACACTGAAGCTTTCTTT	TRBJ1-1	NA	TRBV7-8	NA
CASRQGLNEKLFF	TGTGCCAGCAGGCAGGGTCTTAATGAAAAACTGTTTTTT	TRBJ1-4	NA	TRBV2	NA
CASSLVTGGVYEQYF	TGTGCCAGCAGCTTAGTAACAGGGGGGGTATACGAGCAGTACTTC	TRBJ2-7	NA	TRBV11-2	NA
CASSLGRSQETQYF	TGTGCCAGCAGCTTAGGGAGAAGCCAAGAGACCCAGTACTTC	TRBJ2-5	NA	TRBV11-1	NA
CASRYTGGWSYEQYF	TGTGCCAGCAGGTATACAGGGGGCTGGTCCTACGAGCAGTACTTC	TRBJ2-7	NA	TRBV28	TRBD1
CAISESGQGGSGELFF	TGTGCCATCAGTGAGTCGGGACAGGGAGGTTCCGGGGAGCTGTTTTTT	TRBJ2-2	NA	TRBV10-3	TRBD1
CASNTRGSSNQPQHF	TGTGCCAGTAACACCAGGGGGAGTAGCAATCAGCCCCAGCATTTT	TRBJ1-5	few	TRBV19	TRBD1
CAGRGQGRYNSPLHF	TGTGCCGGACGGGGACAGGGTCGTTATAATTCACCCCTCCACTTT	TRBJ1-6	NA	TRBV6-5	TRBD1
CASSSTENYGYTF	TGTGCCAGCAGCTCTACAGAGAACTATGGCTACACCTTC	TRBJ1-2	NA	TRBV5-4	NA
CSASFSQGLSSYNEQFF	TGCAGTGCTAGTTTTTCGCAGGGGCTTAGCTCCTACAATGAGCAGTTCTTC	TRBJ2-1	NA	TRBV20-1	NA
CASAGQARKYGYTF	TGTGCCAGCGCCGGACAGGCCCGTAAATATGGCTACACCTTC	TRBJ1-2	NA	TRBV6-5	TRBD1
CASINGLDPWEQYF	TGCGCCAGCATAAACGGACTAGACCCATGGGAGCAGTACTTC	TRBJ2-7	NA	TRBV10-2	TRBD2
CAWRAPPGTSGGETQYF	TGTGCCTGGAGGGCCCCCCCCGGGACTAGCGGGGGTGAGACCCAGTACTTC	TRBJ2-5	NA	TRBV30	TRBD2
CATSGLAGQTDTQYF	TGTGCCACCAGTGGACTAGCTGGCCAAACAGATACGCAGTATTTT	TRBJ2-3	NA	TRBV24-1	TRBD2
CASSLRVGQPNEQFF	TGTGCCAGCAGCTTGAGGGTTGGGCAACCCAATGAGCAGTTCTTC	TRBJ2-1	NA	TRBV7-2	NA
CASSLTRENTGELFF	TGTGCCAGCAGCTTAACGCGGGAGAACACCGGGGAGCTGTTTTTT	TRBJ2-2	NA	TRBV7-3	NA
CSAGRGSYNEQFF	TGCAGCGCTGGGAGAGGCTCCTACAATGAGCAGTTCTTC	TRBJ2-1	NA	TRBV29-1	NA
CASSQEVGQSSGANVLTF	TGTGCCAGCAGCCAAGAAGTGGGACAGAGCTCTGGGGCCAACGTCCTGACTTTC	TRBJ2-6	NA	TRBV14	TRBD1
CASSSLPLQGLGTEAFF	TGTGCCAGTAGTTCACTACCCCTACAGGGGTTGGGGACTGAAGCTTTCTTT	TRBJ1-1	NA	TRBV19	TRBD1
CASSIAGVGANVLTF	TGTGCCAGTAGTATAGCAGGGGTCGGGGCCAACGTCCTGACTTTC	TRBJ2-6	NA	TRBV19	NA
CASSHVDRGQDEQYF	TGCGCCAGCAGCCATGTCGACAGGGGGCAGGACGAGCAGTACTTC	TRBJ2-7	NA	TRBV4-1	TRBD1
CASSVGLRDRAYNEQFF	TGTGCCAGCAGCGTAGGGCTTCGGGACAGGGCCTACAATGAGCAGTTCTTC	TRBJ2-1	NA	TRBV9	TRBD1
CASNRQGRNTF	TGTGCCAGCAACCGACAGGGGCGAAACACCTTC	TRBJ1-2	NA	TRBV28	TRBD1
CASSYQSGGAGNSPLHF	TGTGCCAGCAGTTACCAGTCGGGGGGCGCAGGGAATTCACCCCTCCACTTT	TRBJ1-6	NA	TRBV6-2/TRBV6-3	NA
CASSPVAGGNQETQYF	TGTGCCAGCAGCCCAGTGGCAGGGGGAAACCAAGAGACCCAGTACTTC	TRBJ2-5	few	TRBV5-8	TRBD1
CASSGLSYNEQFF	TGTGCCAGCAGTGGGCTCTCCTACAATGAGCAGTTCTTC	TRBJ2-1	NA	TRBV2	NA
CASSPQGDQPQHF	TGTGCCAGCAGTCCACAGGGGGATCAGCCCCAGCATTTT	TRBJ1-5	NA	TRBV6-6	TRBD1
CASSQETGGSSPLHF	TGTGCCAGCAGCCAAGAGACAGGGGGCAGTTCACCCCTCCACTTT	TRBJ1-6	NA	TRBV14	TRBD1
CAWNRGQTQYF	TGTGCCTGGAACAGGGGTCAGACGCAGTATTTT	TRBJ2-3	NA	TRBV30	TRBD1
CASSEVLAVYNEQFF	TGCGCCAGCAGTGAGGTTTTGGCTGTGTACAATGAGCAGTTCTTC	TRBJ2-1	once	TRBV10-2	NA
CASIDRGTQETQYF	TGTGCCAGCATCGACAGGGGGACCCAAGAGACCCAGTACTTC	TRBJ2-5	few	TRBV3-1/TRBV3-2	TRBD1
CASRPGTGETNTGELFF	TGTGCCAGCAGGCCCGGGACAGGGGAAACCAACACCGGGGAGCTGTTTTTT	TRBJ2-2	NA	TRBV5-8	TRBD1
CASSQARTSGGEQYF	TGTGCCAGCAGCCAAGCTCGGACTAGCGGAGGCGAGCAGTACTTC	TRBJ2-7	NA	TRBV3-1/TRBV3-2	TRBD2
CASRAFQGISPNTEAFF	TGTGCCAGCCGCGCGTTTCAGGGTATTAGTCCGAACACTGAAGCTTTCTTT	TRBJ1-1	NA	TRBV27	NA
CASSQDSGTGGARGYGYTF	TGTGCCAGCAGCCAAGATTCGGGGACTGGGGGGGCGAGAGGCTATGGCTACACCTTC	TRBJ1-2	once	TRBV4-2	NA
CASSGRGQGDNEKLFF	TGTGCCAGCAGCGGCAGAGGACAGGGGGATAATGAAAAACTGTTTTTT	TRBJ1-4	NA	TRBV7-9	TRBD1
CASSFGQGSNEKLFF	TGTGCCAGCAGCTTTGGCCAGGGGTCAAATGAAAAACTGTTTTTT	TRBJ1-4	NA	TRBV7-9	NA
CASSLGSGQETQYF	TGCGCCAGCAGCCTTGGTTCAGGGCAAGAGACCCAGTACTTC	TRBJ2-5	NA	TRBV5-1	NA
CASSLVMGGQPKAFF	TGTGCCAGCAGCTTAGTGATGGGTGGGCAGCCCAAAGCTTTCTTT	TRBJ1-1	NA	TRBV7-9	NA
CASSLEGLAGADTQYF	TGCGCCAGCAGCTTGGAGGGACTAGCGGGTGCAGATACGCAGTATTTT	TRBJ2-3	NA	TRBV5-1	TRBD2
CASSPVRGGNQPQHF	TGTGCCAGCAGTCCCGTCAGGGGTGGGAATCAGCCCCAGCATTTT	TRBJ1-5	NA	TRBV27	NA
CASSDRGRVTGELFF	TGTGCCAGTAGCGACAGGGGGCGCGTCACCGGGGAGCTGTTTTTT	TRBJ2-2	NA	TRBV19	TRBD1
CASSPNRGHGYTF	TGTGCCAGCAGCCCGAACAGGGGGCATGGCTACACCTTC	TRBJ1-2	NA	TRBV3-1/TRBV3-2	TRBD1
CASSLGTSAPGTQYF	TGCGCCAGCAGCTTGGGGACTAGCGCCCCTGGGACCCAGTACTTC	TRBJ2-5	once	TRBV5-1	TRBD2
CASSRNRGQDTQYF	TGTGCCAGTAGTAGAAACAGGGGGCAAGATACGCAGTATTTT	TRBJ2-3	once	TRBV19	TRBD1